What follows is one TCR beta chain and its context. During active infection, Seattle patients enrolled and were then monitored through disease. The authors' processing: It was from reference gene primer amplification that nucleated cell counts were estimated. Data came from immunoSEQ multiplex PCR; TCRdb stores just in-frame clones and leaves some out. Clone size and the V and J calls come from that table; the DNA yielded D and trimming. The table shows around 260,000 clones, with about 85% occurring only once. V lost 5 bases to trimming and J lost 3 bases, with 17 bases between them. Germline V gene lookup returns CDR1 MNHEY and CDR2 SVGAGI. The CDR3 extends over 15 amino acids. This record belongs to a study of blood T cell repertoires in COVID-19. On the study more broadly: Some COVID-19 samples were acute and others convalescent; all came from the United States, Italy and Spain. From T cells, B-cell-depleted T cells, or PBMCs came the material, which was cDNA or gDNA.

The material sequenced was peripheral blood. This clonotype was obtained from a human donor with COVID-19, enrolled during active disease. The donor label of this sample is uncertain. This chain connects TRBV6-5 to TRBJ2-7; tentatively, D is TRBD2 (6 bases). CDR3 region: CASSPDRDFLYEQYF. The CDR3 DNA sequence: TGTGCCAGCAGTCCTGACCGGGACTTTCTCTACGAGCAGTACTTC.